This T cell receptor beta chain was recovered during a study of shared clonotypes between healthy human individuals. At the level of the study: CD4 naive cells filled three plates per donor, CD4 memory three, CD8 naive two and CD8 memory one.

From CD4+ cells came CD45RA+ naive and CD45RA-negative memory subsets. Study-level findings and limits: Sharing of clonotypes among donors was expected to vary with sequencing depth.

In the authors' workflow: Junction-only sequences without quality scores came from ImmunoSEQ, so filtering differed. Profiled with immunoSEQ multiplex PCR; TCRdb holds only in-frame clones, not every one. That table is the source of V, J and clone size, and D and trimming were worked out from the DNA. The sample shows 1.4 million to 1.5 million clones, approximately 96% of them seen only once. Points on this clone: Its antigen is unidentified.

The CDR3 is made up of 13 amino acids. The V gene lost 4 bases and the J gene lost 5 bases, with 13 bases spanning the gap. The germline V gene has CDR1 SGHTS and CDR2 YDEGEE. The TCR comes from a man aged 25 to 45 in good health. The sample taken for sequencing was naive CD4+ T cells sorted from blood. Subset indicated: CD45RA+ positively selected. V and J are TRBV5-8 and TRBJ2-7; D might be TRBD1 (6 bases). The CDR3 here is CASSPQGPNEQYF. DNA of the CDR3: TGTGCCAGCAGCCCCCAGGGGCCGAACGAGCAGTACTTC.